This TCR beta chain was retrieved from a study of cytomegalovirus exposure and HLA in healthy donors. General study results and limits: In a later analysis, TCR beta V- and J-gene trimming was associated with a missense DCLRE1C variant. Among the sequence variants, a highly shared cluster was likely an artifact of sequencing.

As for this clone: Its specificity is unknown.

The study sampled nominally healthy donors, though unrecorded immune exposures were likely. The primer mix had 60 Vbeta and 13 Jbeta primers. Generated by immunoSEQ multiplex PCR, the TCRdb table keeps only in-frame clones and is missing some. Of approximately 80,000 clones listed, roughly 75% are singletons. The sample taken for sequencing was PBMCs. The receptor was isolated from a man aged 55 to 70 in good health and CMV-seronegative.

The CDR3 DNA reads as TGTGCCAGCACCCCTCCCCCAGGGCAGTACTTC. This translates into CASTPPPGQYF. The rearrangement links TRBV6-5 to TRBJ2-7, with D uncertain. Germline V CDR1 and CDR2: MNHEY, SVGAGI. The CDR3 covers 11 residues. V was clipped by 7 bases and J by 9 bases, with 13 bases between them.